These 32 T cell receptor beta chains were sequenced from one sample in a study of T cells in Graves' hyperthyroidism and ophthalmopathy (dated by TCRdb to about 2019). Library prep was done by multiplex PCR. For sequencing, an Illumina HiSeq 2000 was employed. Amplification of TCR beta CDR3 regions was carried out from RNA transcripts. For the first round of RT-PCR on the TCR CDR3, the HTBI primer set was used together with the Qiagen OneStep RT-PCR kit. Clones were called with MiXCR by TCRdb after fastp trimmed the public reads at Q25, and only in-frame beta chains were retained. Records with the same CDR3 protein are collapsed into one entry carrying the most frequent genes and DNA. This sample comprises approximately 370,000 distinct CDR3 sequences, about 17% of them detected only once. The ten most abundant clones make up approximately 35% of the sample. The sequenced material came from blood. The receptors were sampled from a woman aged 25 to 39 with Graves' hyperthyroidism that later progressed to Graves' ophthalmopathy.

This clonotype appeared a few times. The rearrangement joins TRBV10-2 to TRBJ2-6, with a weak D call TRBD2 (5 bases). The CDR3 has 14 amino acids. The ends were cut back, 8 bases at V and 4 bases at J, with 12 bases in the middle. CDR1 and CDR2 from the germline V gene are WSHSY and SAAADI. The CDR3 nucleotides read TGCGCCAGCGTTGATAGGAGGGGGGCCAACGTCCTGACTTTC. Protein product: CASVDRRGANVLTF.

The CDR3 coding sequence is TGTGCCAGCAGATCCACAGGGAATCAGCCCCAGCATTTT. The encoded protein is CASRSTGNQPQHF. The chain links TRBV12-3 or TRBV12-4 to TRBJ1-5, with D tentatively TRBD1 (6 bases). This CDR3 contains 13 residues. Trimming took 6 bases from V and 4 from J, leaving 10 bases between them.

This clonotype was observed a single time. This sequence joins TRBV12-3 or TRBV12-4 and TRBJ1-1; D uncertain. Trimming took 6 bases from V and 1 from J, leaving 12 bases between them. This CDR3 spans 14 amino acids. The CDR3: CASRPRGSNTEAFF. Here the CDR3 DNA reads TGTGCCAGCAGGCCGAGAGGATCGAACACTGAAGCTTTCTTT.

This clonotype was counted between two and nine times. V is TRBV6-1 and J is TRBJ1-6, with TRBD1 matching 7 bases. V gave up 6 bases and J gave up 7 bases; unmatched junction bases: 6. The CDR3 sequence is 14 residues long. Germline V CDR1 and CDR2: MNHNS, SASEGT. CDR3 region: CASSDGTVNSPLHF. In DNA, the CDR3 is TGTGCCAGCAGCGACGGGACAGTGAATTCACCCCTCCACTTT.

This clonotype was recorded a few times. This chain links TRBV6-2 or TRBV6-3 with TRBJ2-1; D gene unclear. V lost 4 bases, J lost 7 bases, and 14 bases lay in between. Per germline, CDR1 MNHEY and CDR2 SVGEGT. The CDR3 is made up of 14 amino acids. CDR3 region: CASSSGSVLNEQFF. CDR3 bases: TGTGCCAGCAGTTCTGGGTCAGTATTAAATGAGCAGTTCTTC.

The chain is built from TRBV5-1 and TRBJ1-1; D is ambiguous. V was cut by 0 bases and J by 4 bases, with 10 bases left in between. This CDR3 is 14 amino acids long. CDR1 and CDR2 from the germline V gene are SGHRS and YFSETQ. CDR3 amino acids: CASSLGQAGTEAFF. DNA for the CDR3: TGCGCCAGCAGCTTGGGGCAGGCTGGCACTGAAGCTTTCTTT.

This clonotype appeared many times. The V and J genes are TRBV28 and TRBJ2-1; 10 bases map to TRBD1. With V trimmed by 8 bases and J by 8 bases, 9 bases remained unmatched. Germline CDR1 and CDR2: MDHEN and SYDVKM. The CDR3 covers 14 residues. CDR3 loop: CASSPGTGEYEQFF. In DNA, the CDR3 is TGTGCCAGCTCTCCCGGGACAGGGGAATATGAGCAGTTCTTC.

Ten or more counts support this clonotype. The J gene is TRBJ1-5, the V gene TRBV12-3 or TRBV12-4; a weak D match, TRBD1 (6 bases). V dropped 5 bases and J dropped 2 bases, with 10 bases sitting between them. The CDR3 spans 14 residues. The CDR3 protein is CASSPQGGNQPQHF. The DNA for the CDR3 is TGTGCCAGCAGTCCACAGGGTGGCAATCAGCCCCAGCATTTT.

This clonotype was seen many times. V gene TRBV27 combines with J gene TRBJ1-5; possible D gene TRBD1, 6 bases. The V gene lost 2 bases and the J gene lost 2 bases, with 16 bases spanning the gap. CDR1 and CDR2 (germline): MNHEY, SMNVEV (reference sequence). This CDR3 comprises 17 residues. This CDR3 reads CASSLNGAGVGNQPQHF. In nucleotides, the CDR3 is TGTGCCAGCAGTTTAAACGGGGCAGGGGTGGGCAATCAGCCCCAGCATTTT.

This clonotype was found a few times. This chain joins TRBV4-1 and TRBJ2-2; no firm D call. V shed 2 bases and J shed 0 bases, with 7 bases lying between them. Germline lookup yields CDR1 MGHRA and CDR2 YSYEKL. This CDR3 is 15 amino acids long. The CDR3 loop is CASSQFGPNTGELFF. For the CDR3, the DNA is TGCGCCAGCAGCCAATTCGGACCGAACACCGGGGAGCTGTTTTTT.

This clonotype was detected many times. The chain carries TRBV24-1 and TRBJ1-4, with D perhaps TRBD1 (5 bases). Germline V CDR1 and CDR2: KGHDR, SFDVKD. Trimming pared 2 bases from V and 5 bases from J, leaving 14 bases between. CDR3 length: 16 amino acids. CDR3: CATSDSTGVGNEKLFF. CDR3 nucleotide sequence: TGTGCCACCAGTGATTCCACAGGAGTAGGAAATGAAAAACTGTTTTTT.

As concerns this clonotype: This may be a read error: a much more frequent sequence differs by one nucleotide. Written as DNA, the CDR3 is TGCAGTGCTGTCCCGGGACCTGCCTACGGCTGCACCTTC. Its protein product is CSAVPGPAYGCTF. The V and J genes are TRBV20-1 and TRBJ1-2; weak D call: TRBD1 (5 bases). This CDR3 is built from 13 residues. Germline-derived CDR1 and CDR2 are DFQATT and SNEGSKA (reference sequence).

This clonotype showed up just a few times. This sequence joins TRBV7-9 and TRBJ1-2, with 8 bases fitting TRBD1. Germline values: CDR1 SEHNR, CDR2 FQNEAQ (reference sequence). This CDR3 is built from 17 residues. V shed 5 bases, J shed 1 base, and the junction held 12 bases outside the gene matches. The CDR3 loop reads CASSVDRGLSSNYGYTF. CDR3 DNA sequence: TGTGCCAGCAGCGTCGACAGGGGCCTCTCTAGTAACTATGGCTACACCTTC.

This clonotype was observed at least ten times. The gene calls are TRBV3-1 and TRBJ2-7; the match to TRBD2 covers 8 bases. Germline V gene lookup returns CDR1 LGHDT and CDR2 YNNKEL (reference sequence). V shed 1 base and J 0 bases; nucleotides not matched to a gene: 5. The CDR3 runs to 16 residues. The CDR3 DNA reads as TGTGCCAGCAGCCAAGTGAGAGCGGGAGTCTCCTACGAGCAGTACTTC. It yields the protein CASSQVRAGVSYEQYF.

This clonotype was detected many times. This chain uses TRBV3-1 with TRBJ2-3; 8 bases are a match to TRBD1. V lost 3 bases, J lost 2 bases, and 10 bases stayed unmatched. Germline-derived CDR1 and CDR2 are LGHDT and YNNKEL (reference sequence). The CDR3 sequence is 17 residues long. Written as DNA, the CDR3 is TGTGCCAGCAGCCACATACCGGGACAGGCTTACACAGATACGCAGTATTTT. The encoded protein is CASSHIPGQAYTDTQYF.

This clonotype was counted ten times or more. The genes are TRBV19 and TRBJ2-2; D may be TRBD1 (5 bases). Trimming shortened V by 3 bases and J by 3 bases, and 11 bases separated the two germline ends. This CDR3 has 15 residues. From germline, CDR1 is LNHDA and CDR2 SQIVND (reference sequence). The CDR3 loop reads CASSIVRADTGELFF. The CDR3 DNA reads TGTGCCAGTAGTATCGTCAGGGCGGACACCGGGGAGCTGTTTTTT.

This clonotype turned up a few times. The chain recombines TRBV19 with TRBJ1-1; 7 nucleotides align to TRBD1. Germline V lookup: CDR1 LNHDA, CDR2 SQIVND (reference sequence). V shed 5 bases, J shed 1 base, and the junction held 7 bases outside the gene matches. The CDR3 length is 15 residues. CDR3 sequence: CASSLLAGGNTEAFF. The CDR3 bases are TGTGCCAGTAGTCTTCTCGCAGGGGGGAACACTGAAGCTTTCTTT.

This clonotype occurred many times. The J gene is TRBJ1-6, the V gene TRBV12-3 or TRBV12-4; a weak D match, TRBD1 (5 bases). The CDR3 runs 13 residues. The V end was cut by 8 bases, the J end by 8 bases, with 13 bases between. The CDR3 loop is CASQGYGDSPLHF. CDR3 nucleotide sequence: TGTGCCAGCCAGGGTTATGGTGATTCACCCCTCCACTTT.

This clonotype was seen a handful of times. The CDR3, as DNA: TGTGCCAGCAGTTGGAGAGTCAACTACGAGCAGTACTTC. This translates into CASSWRVNYEQYF. V and J are TRBV27 and TRBJ2-7, with D unclear. Germline V CDR1 and CDR2: MNHEY, SMNVEV (reference sequence). Trimming removed 4 bases at V and 3 bases at J, with 10 bases between. This CDR3 has 13 residues.

This clonotype was seen more than once but under ten times. The rearrangement links TRBV7-9 to TRBJ1-3, with D possibly matching TRBD1 (5 bases). The CDR3 length is 14 residues. Trimming took 11 bases from V and 0 from J, leaving 14 bases between them. CDR1 and CDR2 (germline): SEHNR, FQNEAQ (reference sequence). As DNA, the CDR3 is TGTGCCCCCGGGGCAGCAGTCTCTGGAAACACCATATATTTT. It yields the protein CAPGAAVSGNTIYF.

This clonotype has at least ten counts. The rearrangement joins TRBV12-3 or TRBV12-4 to TRBJ1-2; D ambiguous. This CDR3 region has 12 residues. Trimming shortened V by 6 bases and J by 6 bases, and 11 bases separated the two germline ends. CDR3 in DNA: TGTGCCAGCAGCCAAGACTCCCATGGCTACACCTTC. As protein: CASSQDSHGYTF.

The chain links TRBV7-9 to TRBJ2-5; 9 nucleotides line up with TRBD2. The CDR3 consists of 15 residues. V was pared by 4 bases and J by 5 bases, with 8 bases of the junction left unmatched. Per germline, CDR1 SEHNR and CDR2 FQNEAQ (reference sequence). The CDR3 sequence: CASSSFGTSIETQYF. The CDR3 bases are TGTGCCAGCAGCTCCTTCGGGACTAGCATTGAGACCCAGTACTTC.

This clonotype turned up a few times. The chain recombines TRBV30 with TRBJ1-5; TRBD1 matches at 7 bases. The CDR3 contains 13 residues. V lost 1 base to trimming and J lost 7 bases; unmatched junction nucleotides: 4. CDR1 and CDR2 from the germline V gene are GTSNPN and SVGIG (reference sequence). The CDR3 loop is CAWSGQGIQPQHF. The CDR3 DNA reads TGTGCCTGGAGTGGACAGGGAATACAGCCCCAGCATTTT.

Worth noting for this clonotype: A clone one base away is much larger, so this may be a read error. V and J are TRBV3-1 and TRBJ2-7, with no clear D. The CDR3 consists of 15 residues. The germline V gene has CDR1 LGHDT and CDR2 YNNKEL (reference sequence). In DNA, the CDR3 is TGTGCCAGCCCCCACCTGCGCGCGTGGGAATACGAGCAGTGCTTC. Its protein is CASPHLRAWEYEQCF.

In its sample, this clonotype was seen many times. The chain recombines TRBV27 with TRBJ2-1; 8 bases are a match to TRBD2. With 8 bases clipped from V and 5 bases from J, the junction kept 8 bases outside the gene matches. Germline V lookup: CDR1 MNHEY, CDR2 SMNVEV (reference sequence). The CDR3 is made up of 14 amino acids. For the CDR3, the DNA is TGTGCCAGCGCTCAGCGGGGGCCTGACAATGAGCAGTTCTTC. Translating it yields CASAQRGPDNEQFF.

The sample holds many counts of this clonotype. The chain recombines TRBV10-3 with TRBJ1-1; D is uncertain. The CDR3 covers 15 residues. The V and J ends lost 1 base and 7 bases respectively, with 16 bases between them. Germline V lookup: CDR1 ENHRY, CDR2 SYGVKD. The DNA of the CDR3 is TGTGCCATCAGTGAGTTAGACGGTCCGATAGGTGAAGCTTTCTTT. Its protein product is CAISELDGPIGEAFF.

The chain is built from TRBV20-1 and TRBJ1-6; D not resolved. Germline CDR1 DFQATT, CDR2 SNEGSKA (reference sequence). Trimming left V 1 base short and J 9 bases short, with 16 bases between. The CDR3 loop spans 15 amino acids. CDR3: CSARGERDDSSPLHF. The CDR3 region has the DNA TGCAGTGCTAGAGGTGAAAGGGATGATAGTTCACCCCTCCACTTT.

The gene calls are TRBV19 and TRBJ2-1; D is unresolved. In germline, CDR1 is LNHDA, CDR2 SQIVND (reference sequence). V lost 3 bases and J 14 bases, leaving 17 bases between the germline ends. There are 13 residues in the CDR3. The CDR3 nucleotides read TGTGCCAGTAGTATCGACACCAGAGGTCCCAAGTTCTTC. Amino acids: CASSIDTRGPKFF.

This clonotype was counted between two and nine times. The chain carries TRBV29-1 and TRBJ2-3; 11 bases match TRBD2. V gave up 1 base and J gave up 7 bases; unmatched junction bases: 4. The CDR3 extends over 14 amino acids. Germline V gives CDR1 SQVTM, CDR2 ANQGSEA. The DNA of the CDR3 is TGCAGCGTTGAAGGGCTAGCGGGAGGATATACGCAGTATTTT. This codes for CSVEGLAGGYTQYF.

The chain carries TRBV10-3 and TRBJ2-3; D may correspond to TRBD1 or TRBD2 (7 bases each). This CDR3 contains 18 residues. Between the trimmed V and J ends, which lost 6 bases and 0 bases, there was a span of 22 bases. In germline, CDR1 is ENHRY, CDR2 SYGVKD. The CDR3 DNA follows: TGTGCCATCAGCGGGACAGAAGCTACTAGCGACAGCACAGATACGCAGTATTTT. This codes for CAISGTEATSDSTDTQYF.

This clonotype occurred once. An end of the junction does not agree with germline; a read error may underlie this. The V and J genes are TRBV20-1 and TRBJ1-2; possibly TRBD1 for D (5 bases). The CDR3 is made up of 16 amino acids. Germline loops: CDR1 DFQATT, CDR2 SNEGSKA (reference sequence). CDR3 amino acids: CSARDLQAAEIYVYTF. The CDR3 bases are TGCAGTGCTAGAGATTTACAGGCGGCGGAGATTTATGTCTACACCTTC.

The chain employs TRBV5-1 and TRBJ2-5; tentatively, D is TRBD2 (5 bases). V shed 1 base and J shed 5 bases, with 15 bases lying between them. Germline V lookup: CDR1 SGHRS, CDR2 YFSETQ. There are 15 residues in the CDR3. DNA for the CDR3: TGCGCCAGCAGCTTGATGGCGCGGGTCTCGGAGACCCAGTACTTC. Amino acids: CASSLMARVSETQYF.